This TCR beta chain was sequenced during a study of blood T cell repertoires in COVID-19. As for the study in general: The analysed material was cDNA or gDNA that came from T cells, B-cell-depleted T cells, or PBMCs.

The CDR3 consists of 15 residues. With 4 bases removed from V and 9 bases from J, the gap between germline ends came to 17 bases. The germline V gene encodes CDR1 SGHRS and CDR2 YFSETQ. Method: immunoSEQ multiplex PCR; TCRdb's copy keeps in-frame clones and lacks some. The data contain some 300,000 clones, just under 85% of them singletons. The rearrangement uses TRBV5-1 and TRBJ1-6; possible D gene TRBD1, 5 bases. Specimen: peripheral blood. The receptor was derived from a woman in her forties or fifties with active or convalescent COVID-19. CDR3 residues: CASSPSGREASPLHF. The CDR3 DNA sequence: TGCGCCAGCAGCCCTTCGGGCAGGGAGGCTTCACCCCTCCACTTT. The whole variable domain, remainder taken from reference TRBV5-1 and TRBJ1-6, is KAGVTQTPRYLIKTRGQQVTLSCSPISGHRSVSWYQQTPGQGLQFLFEYFSETQRNKGNFPGRFSGRQFSNSRSEMNVSTLELGDSALYLCASSPSGREASPLHFGNGTRLTVT.